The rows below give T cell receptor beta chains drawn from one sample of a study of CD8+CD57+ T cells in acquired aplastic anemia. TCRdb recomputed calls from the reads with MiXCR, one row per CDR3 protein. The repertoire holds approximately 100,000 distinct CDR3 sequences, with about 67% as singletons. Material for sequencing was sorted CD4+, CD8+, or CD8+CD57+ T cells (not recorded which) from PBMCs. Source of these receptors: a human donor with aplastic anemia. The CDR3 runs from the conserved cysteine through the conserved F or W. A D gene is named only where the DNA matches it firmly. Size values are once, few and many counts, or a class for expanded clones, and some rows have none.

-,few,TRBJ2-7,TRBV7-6,CASSQGDGDSYEQYF,TGTGCCAGCAGCCAAGGGGACGGAGACTCCTACGAGCAGTACTTC
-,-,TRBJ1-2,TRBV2,CASKLSGGTDGYTF,TGTGCCAGCAAGCTATCGGGCGGGACGGATGGCTACACCTTC
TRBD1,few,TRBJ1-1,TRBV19,CASSRTGGTEAFF,TGTGCCAGTAGTAGGACAGGGGGAACTGAAGCTTTCTTT
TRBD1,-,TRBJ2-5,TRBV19,CASSLGQGRHAETQYF,TGTGCCAGTAGTCTCGGACAGGGGCGACATGCAGAGACCCAGTACTTC
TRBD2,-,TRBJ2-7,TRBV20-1,CSAKKSIAGYYEQYF,TGCAGTGCTAAGAAATCCATAGCGGGGTATTACGAGCAGTACTTC
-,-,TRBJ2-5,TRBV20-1,CSAPTSVYQETQYF,TGCAGTGCCCCGACCTCGGTTTACCAAGAGACCCAGTACTTC
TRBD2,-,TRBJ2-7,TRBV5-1,CASSFSGGTYEQYF,TGCGCCAGCAGCTTTAGCGGGGGTACCTACGAGCAGTACTTC
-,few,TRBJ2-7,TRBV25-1,CASSADPGAERSYEQYF,TGTGCCAGCAGTGCCGACCCTGGAGCGGAGCGATCCTACGAGCAGTACTTC
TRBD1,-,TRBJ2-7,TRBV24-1,CATSDPGQDNNEQYF,TGTGCCACCAGTGATCCGGGACAGGATAACAACGAGCAGTACTTC
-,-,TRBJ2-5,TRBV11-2,CASSLDLTQGETQYF,TGTGCCAGCAGCTTAGATCTTACCCAGGGAGAGACCCAGTACTTC
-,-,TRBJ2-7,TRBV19,CASSMGREIYEQYF,TGTGCCAGTAGTATGGGCCGGGAGATCTACGAGCAGTACTTC
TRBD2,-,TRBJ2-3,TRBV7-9,CAFHGREGPDTQYF,TGTGCTTTCCACGGGCGGGAGGGGCCAGATACGCAGTATTTT
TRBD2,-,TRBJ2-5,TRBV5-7,CASRAGGETQYF,TGTGCCAGCCGAGCGGGAGGGGAGACCCAGTACTTC
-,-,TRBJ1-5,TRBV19,CASSKSGGRPRYSNQPQHF,TGTGCCAGTAGTAAGTCAGGAGGTCGTCCTCGATATAGCAATCAGCCCCAGCATTTT
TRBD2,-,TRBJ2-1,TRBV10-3,CAIKGGRVNNEQFF,TGTGCCATCAAGGGCGGGAGGGTAAACAATGAGCAGTTCTTC
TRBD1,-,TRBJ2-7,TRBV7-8,CASSFGQGLSYEQYF,TGTGCCAGCAGCTTCGGACAGGGTCTCTCCTACGAGCAGTACTTC
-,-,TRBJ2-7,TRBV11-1,CASSLAPDNGEQYF,TGTGCCAGCAGCCTAGCCCCGGATAACGGCGAGCAGTACTTC
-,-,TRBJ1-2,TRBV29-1,CSALISYGYTF,TGCAGCGCGCTCATTTCCTATGGCTACACCTTC
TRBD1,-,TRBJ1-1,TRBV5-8,CASSQQGASGTEAFF,TGTGCCAGCAGCCAACAGGGGGCGTCGGGCACTGAAGCTTTCTTT
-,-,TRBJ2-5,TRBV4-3,CASSFTAQRGETQYF,TGCGCCAGCAGCTTTACAGCCCAACGTGGGGAGACCCAGTACTTC
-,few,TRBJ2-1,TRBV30,CAWSGRSGSYNEQFF,TGTGCCTGGAGCGGGCGGTCCGGCTCCTACAATGAGCAGTTCTTC
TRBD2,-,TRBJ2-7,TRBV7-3,CASSSLAGRYEQYF,TGTGCCAGCAGCTCGCTAGCGGGGCGCTACGAGCAGTACTTC
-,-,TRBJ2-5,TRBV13,CASSLLEATETQYF,TGTGCCAGCAGTCTACTAGAGGCGACAGAGACCCAGTACTTC
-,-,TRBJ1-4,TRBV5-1,CASSLPEMIVTNEKLFF,TGCGCCAGCAGCCTCCCGGAGATGATAGTGACTAATGAAAAACTGTTTTTT
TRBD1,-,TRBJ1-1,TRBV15,CATSRPFPGQGGLTEAFF,TGTGCCACCAGCAGACCATTTCCGGGACAGGGGGGGCTCACTGAAGCTTTCTTT
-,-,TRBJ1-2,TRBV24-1,CATSDPTVPNYGYTF,TGTGCCACCAGTGATCCGACAGTACCTAACTATGGCTACACCTTC
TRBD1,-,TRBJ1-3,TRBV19,CASRQQGATGNTIYF,TGTGCCAGTAGGCAGCAGGGGGCAACTGGAAACACCATATATTTT
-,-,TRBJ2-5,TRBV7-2,CASTQGPVETQYF,TGTGCCAGCACCCAGGGGCCAGTCGAGACCCAGTACTTC
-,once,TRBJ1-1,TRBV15,CATSRDLGGAEAFF,TGTGCCACCAGCAGAGATCTGGGGGGGGCTGAAGCTTTCTTT
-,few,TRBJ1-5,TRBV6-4,CASSGDSNQPQHF,TGTGCCAGCAGTGGGGACAGCAATCAGCCCCAGCATTTT
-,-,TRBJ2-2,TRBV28,CASSLTGANTGELFF,TGTGCCAGCAGTTTAACGGGAGCGAACACCGGGGAGCTGTTTTTT
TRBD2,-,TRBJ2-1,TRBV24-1,CATSDGVAGGSHNEQFF,TGTGCCACCAGTGATGGTGTAGCGGGAGGGTCCCACAATGAGCAGTTCTTC
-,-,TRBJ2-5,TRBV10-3,CAISEYRQETQYF,TGTGCCATCAGTGAGTACAGACAAGAGACCCAGTACTTC
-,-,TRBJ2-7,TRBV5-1,CASSLDGGEQYF,TGCGCCAGCAGCTTGGATGGGGGCGAGCAGTACTTC
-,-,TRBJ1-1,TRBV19,CASSIPLGSNTEAFF,TGTGCCAGTAGTATACCCCTTGGCAGTAACACTGAAGCTTTCTTT
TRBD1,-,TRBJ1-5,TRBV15,CATSREGANQPQHF,TGTGCCACCAGCCGCGAGGGGGCGAATCAGCCCCAGCATTTT
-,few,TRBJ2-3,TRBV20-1,CSAVDALSTDTQYF,TGCAGTGCCGTGGACGCCCTATCCACAGATACGCAGTATTTT
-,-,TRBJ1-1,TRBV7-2,CASSLQNTEAFF,TGTGCCAGCAGCTTACAGAACACTGAAGCTTTCTTT
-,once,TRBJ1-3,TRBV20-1,CSARPTGTEYSGNTIYF,TGCAGTGCTAGACCGACAGGCACTGAATATTCTGGAAACACCATATATTTT
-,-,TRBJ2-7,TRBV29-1,CSVEDTSADYEQYF,TGCAGCGTTGAAGATACGTCGGCAGACTACGAGCAGTACTTC
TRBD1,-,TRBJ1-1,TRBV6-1,CASSGALGDRNTEAFF,TGTGCCAGCAGTGGAGCGCTTGGGGACAGGAACACTGAGGCTTTCTTT